A single sample gave rise to the 5 T cell receptor beta chains below, sequenced in a study of cytomegalovirus exposure and HLA in healthy donors. This table comes from immunoSEQ multiplex PCR, and its TCRdb copy is limited to in-frame clones, with some not included. The sample lists some 260,000 clones, roughly 88% occurring once. Sequencing was done on a sample of PBMCs. These receptors all come from a woman in her 30s in good health and CMV-seronegative.

The chain employs TRBV30 and TRBJ1-1; unclear D gene. CDR1 is GTSNPN, CDR2 SVGIG, per germline (reference sequence). The CDR3 runs to 11 residues. With 0 bases removed from V and 9 bases from J, the gap between germline ends came to 8 bases. CDR3 in amino acids: CAWSVRGKAFF. The CDR3 bases are TGTGCCTGGAGTGTACGTGGTAAAGCTTTCTTT.

This clone came up once. The V gene is TRBV9, the J gene TRBJ2-5; D not certain. Germline assignment: CDR1 SGDLS and CDR2 YYNGEE. The CDR3 runs to 13 residues. Trimming took 0 bases from V and 4 from J, leaving 7 bases between them. The CDR3 DNA follows: TGTGCCAGCAGCGTAGTGTCAGGAGAGACCCAGTACTTC. This gives the protein CASSVVSGETQYF. The variable domain in full, with the rest retrieved from reference TRBV9 and TRBJ2-5, is DSGVTQTPKHLITATGQRVTLRCSPRSGDLSVYWYQQSLDQGLQFLIQYYNGEERAKGNILERFSAQQFPDLHSELNLSSLELGDSALYFCASSVVSGETQYFGPGTRLLVL.

To note about this clone: Additional DNA sequences in this sample encode the identical CDR3. This sequence joins TRBV27 and TRBJ2-7, with D tentatively TRBD2 (5 bases). V was cut by 2 bases and J by 3 bases, with 8 bases left in between. Germline V gives CDR1 MNHEY, CDR2 SMNVEV (reference sequence). This CDR3 comprises 13 residues. The CDR3 sequence: CASSLSGSYEQYF. In nucleotides, the CDR3 is TGTGCCAGCAGTTTAAGTGGGAGCTACGAGCAGTACTTC.

V usage is TRBV29-1 and J usage is TRBJ2-7, with 7 bases matching TRBD2. Germline V gene sequence: CDR1 SQVTM, CDR2 ANQGSEA. This CDR3 region has 13 residues. J gave up 2 bases and V 7 bases, and 8 bases lay outside the gene matches. CDR3 in amino acids: CSAGGVPPYEQYF. In nucleotides, the CDR3 is TGCAGCGCTGGGGGGGTGCCACCCTACGAGCAGTACTTC.

The chain joins TRBV28 to TRBJ2-7; D is unresolved. V lost 3 bases to trimming and J lost 7 bases, with 19 bases between them. The CDR3 has 15 amino acids. Germline V gives CDR1 MDHEN, CDR2 SYDVKM. The CDR3 protein is CASSFRRSTLGEQYF. CDR3 nucleotides: TGTGCCAGCAGTTTCCGCCGGTCGACTCTGGGAGAGCAGTACTTC.